These 31 T cell receptor beta chains came from one sample sequenced in a study of cytomegalovirus exposure and HLA in healthy donors. Primers included in the PCR were 60 Vbeta and 13 Jbeta primers. Sequenced by immunoSEQ multiplex PCR; TCRdb stores in-frame clones only, minus some. The sample lists about 120,000 clones; approximately 80% were seen once. Sample: PBMCs. The receptor set was obtained from a man in his forties or fifties in good health and CMV-seronegative.

This chain uses TRBV7-9 with TRBJ1-1; D is unclear. The germline V gene encodes CDR1 SEHNR and CDR2 FQNEAQ (reference sequence). Trimming cost V 4 bases and J 1 base, with 7 bases left between them. CDR3 length: 13 residues. CDR3 amino acids: CASSSTENTEAFF. The CDR3, as DNA: TGTGCCAGCAGCTCTACCGAGAACACTGAAGCTTTCTTT.

The V and J genes are TRBV6-5 and TRBJ2-2; D is unclear. This CDR3 spans 13 amino acids. Germline CDR1 reads MNHEY; CDR2 reads SVGAGI. Deletions cut 4 bases from V and 3 bases from J, with 6 bases between. CDR3 nucleotide sequence: TGTGCCAGCAGTTTTCGGGACACCGGGGAGCTGTTTTTT. Protein: CASSFRDTGELFF.

The V gene is TRBV9, the J gene TRBJ1-4; 9 bases match TRBD1. The CDR3 covers 15 residues. V shed 0 bases, J shed 7 bases, and the junction held 4 bases outside the gene matches. Germline V gene lookup returns CDR1 SGDLS and CDR2 YYNGEE. In nucleotides, the CDR3 is TGTGCCAGCAGCGTAGGCGGACAGGGGTCTGAAAAACTGTTTTTT. Translation: CASSVGGQGSEKLFF.

The chain has TRBV27 and TRBJ2-7, with TRBD2 matching over 15 bases. The CDR3 consists of 16 residues. J was trimmed by 7 bases and V by 2 bases; bases with no gene match: 6. CDR1 and CDR2 from the germline V gene are MNHEY and SMNVEV (reference sequence). CDR3 protein: CASSLIAGLAGGEQYF. The CDR3 nucleotides are TGTGCCAGCAGTTTAATCGCGGGACTAGCGGGGGGAGAGCAGTACTTC.

This clone has just a few counts. The CDR3 sequence: CASSPTGGTEAFF. The CDR3 coding sequence is TGTGCCAGCAGCCCTACAGGGGGCACTGAAGCTTTCTTT. The chain couples TRBV13 to TRBJ1-1; TRBD1 aligns across 8 bases. Germline assignment: CDR1 PRHDT and CDR2 FYEKMQ (reference sequence). V trimming: 5 bases; J trimming: 4 bases; junction bases outside the gene matches: 3. The CDR3 extends over 13 amino acids.

The rearrangement uses TRBV7-9 and TRBJ2-7; the match to TRBD1 covers 8 bases. V was clipped by 5 bases and J by 6 bases; unmatched bases: 9. This CDR3 is 14 amino acids long. The germline V gene has CDR1 SEHNR and CDR2 FQNEAQ (reference sequence). Here the CDR3 reads CASSLTGGFFEQYF. CDR3 DNA: TGTGCCAGCAGCCTAACAGGGGGTTTTTTCGAGCAGTACTTC.

Only a few counts were recorded for this clone. The J gene is TRBJ2-7, the V gene TRBV2; TRBD2 matches at 10 bases. Germline CDR1 is SNHLY and CDR2 is FYNNEI. The CDR3 contains 14 residues. V trimming: 8 bases; J trimming: 3 bases; junction bases outside the gene matches: 7. DNA of the CDR3: TGTGCCAGCGGGGGACTAGCGCGTTTCTACGAGCAGTACTTC. This encodes CASGGLARFYEQYF. Combining the CDR3 with reference TRBV2 and TRBJ2-7 gives the whole variable domain EPEVTQTPSHQVTQMGQEVILRCVPISNHLYFYWYRQILGQKVEFLVSFYNNEISEKSEIFDDQFSVERPDGSNFTLKIRSTKLEDSAMYFCASGGLARFYEQYFGPGTRLTVT.

For the CDR3, the DNA is TGTGCCAGCAGCCCGGACAACCGCCTGGGCACTGAAGCTTTCTTT. This codes for CASSPDNRLGTEAFF. The chain has TRBV5-6 and TRBJ1-1, with D possibly TRBD1 on 5 matching bases. The CDR3 runs to 15 residues. Deletions cut 4 bases from V and 4 bases from J, with 17 bases between. Germline values: CDR1 SGHDT, CDR2 YYEEEE.

V usage is TRBV25-1 and J usage is TRBJ2-6; the D gene is possibly TRBD1 (6 bases). There are 15 residues in the CDR3. Germline CDR1 MGHDK, CDR2 SYGVNS. The V and J ends lost 7 bases and 0 bases respectively, with 10 bases between them. CDR3 DNA: TGTGCCAGCACGGACAGCGCCTCTGGGGCCAACGTCCTGACTTTC. It codes for CASTDSASGANVLTF. The whole variable domain, remainder taken from reference TRBV25-1 and TRBJ2-6, is EADIYQTPRYLVIGTGKKITLECSQTMGHDKMYWYQQDPGMELHLIHYSYGVNSTEKGDLSSESTVSRIRTEHFPLTLESARPSHTSQYLCASTDSASGANVLTFGAGSRLTVL.

This chain links TRBV25-1 with TRBJ1-4; 8 bases map to TRBD1. The CDR3 extends over 14 amino acids. In germline, CDR1 is MGHDK, CDR2 SYGVNS. V lost 1 base and J lost 7; bases outside the gene matches: 2. CDR3 coding DNA: TGTGCCAGCAGTGAATCAGGGGGCCTTGAAAAACTGTTTTTT. Encoded protein: CASSESGGLEKLFF.

In its sample, this clone was seen once. The chain is built from TRBV6-5 and TRBJ1-1; 8 nucleotides line up with TRBD1. CDR1 and CDR2 (germline): MNHEY, SVGAGI. Trimming at V came to 8 bases and at J to 10 bases, leaving 15 bases not matched to a gene. The CDR3 length is 14 residues. CDR3 DNA: TGTGCCAGCCGACAAGACAGGGGCCAGATCCGAGCTTTCTTT. It is translated as CASRQDRGQIRAFF.

The sample holds a few counts of this clone. The rearrangement joins TRBV5-5 to TRBJ1-5; possible D gene TRBD1, 6 bases. With 4 bases removed from V and 1 base from J, the gap between germline ends came to 12 bases. From germline, CDR1 is SGHKS and CDR2 YYEKEE (reference sequence). The CDR3 loop spans 15 amino acids. DNA for the CDR3: TGTGCCAGCAGCGGAAGGACAGACAGCAATCAGCCCCAGCATTTT. Amino acids: CASSGRTDSNQPQHF.

The chain joins TRBV29-1 to TRBJ1-4; 8 nucleotides match TRBD1. From germline, CDR1 is SQVTM and CDR2 ANQGSEA. The CDR3 has 14 amino acids. Trimming at V came to 4 bases and at J to 5 bases, leaving 6 bases not matched to a gene. CDR3 nucleotide sequence: TGCAGCGTTGGGGACAGGTTAACCAATGAAAAACTGTTTTTT. It codes for CSVGDRLTNEKLFF.

This chain's CDR3 is CASSLTWPGDGYTF. The CDR3, as DNA: TGTGCCAGCAGCTTAACCTGGCCAGGGGATGGCTACACCTTC. This rearrangement joins TRBV7-9 to TRBJ1-2, with a tentative D call TRBD1 (6 bases). The CDR3 runs to 14 residues. Trimming left V 2 bases short and J 6 bases short, with 13 bases between. Germline assignment: CDR1 SEHNR and CDR2 FQNEAQ (reference sequence). The full variable domain, in which reference TRBV7-9 and TRBJ1-2 provide the parts outside the CDR3, is DTGVSQNPRHKITKRGQNVTFRCDPISEHNRLYWYRQTLGQGPEFLTYFQNEAQLEKSRLLSDRFSAERPKGSFSTLEIQRTEQGDSAMYLCASSLTWPGDGYTFGSGTRLTVV.

V usage is TRBV7-2 and J usage is TRBJ1-2; D not resolved. This CDR3 is 15 amino acids long. Trimming shortened V by 1 base and J by 7 bases, and 16 bases separated the two germline ends. Per the germline V gene, CDR1 is SGHTA and CDR2 is FQGNSA. CDR3 sequence (DNA): TGTGCCAGCAGCTTAGGCTTTCCAAGCGGTAGTGGCTACACCTTC. Its translation is CASSLGFPSGSGYTF.

This clone was seen only a few times. The CDR3 region has the DNA TGCGCCAGCAGTCCGCCGCAGGGACTGGATGGCTACACCTTC. It specifies CASSPPQGLDGYTF. The chain is built from TRBV23-1 and TRBJ1-2, with D perhaps TRBD1 (5 bases). TRBV23-1 is filed as an ORF, its function uncertain. The CDR3 covers 14 residues. The V end lost 4 bases, the J end lost 6 bases, and 15 bases lay between the germline ends.

The rearrangement links TRBV19 to TRBJ2-1; TRBD2 matches at 10 bases. CDR3 size: 15 residues. V trimming: 10 bases; J trimming: 3 bases; junction bases outside the gene matches: 9. Germline-derived CDR1 and CDR2 are LNHDA and SQIVND (reference sequence). The CDR3 bases are TGTGCCACCCTTTCTAGCGGGAGAGGCTACAATGAGCAGTTCTTC. It specifies CATLSSGRGYNEQFF.

The DNA of the CDR3 is TGTGCCAGCAGCCAAGCCTGGGGAAGCGGTAATTCACCCCTCCACTTT. This translates into CASSQAWGSGNSPLHF. V and J are TRBV4-2 and TRBJ1-6; D gene ambiguous. Trimming cost V 1 base and J 6 bases, with 13 bases left between them. This CDR3 comprises 16 residues. Germline CDR1 and CDR2: LGHNA and YNFKEQ.

V gene TRBV9 combines with J gene TRBJ1-3; TRBD1 is a possible D gene (5 bases). Germline V gene data show CDR1 as SGDLS and CDR2 as YYNGEE. CDR3 length: 16 residues. The germline V and J ends were trimmed by 6 bases and 2 bases, with 18 bases remaining between them. The CDR3: CASTSQGSRTGNTIYF. The DNA of the CDR3 is TGTGCCAGCACCTCCCAGGGATCTCGTACTGGAAACACCATATATTTT. Full variable domain (rest looked up from reference TRBV9 and TRBJ1-3): DSGVTQTPKHLITATGQRVTLRCSPRSGDLSVYWYQQSLDQGLQFLIQYYNGEERAKGNILERFSAQQFPDLHSELNLSSLELGDSALYFCASTSQGSRTGNTIYFGEGSWLTVV.

The chain recombines TRBV7-2 with TRBJ2-7, with D perhaps TRBD2 (7 bases). The CDR3 is 13 amino acids. CDR1 and CDR2 (germline): SGHTA, FQGNSA. Trimming removed 2 bases from V and 5 bases from J, with 10 bases in between. CDR3 sequence: CASSLQGRDEQYF. As DNA, the CDR3 is TGTGCCAGCAGCTTACAGGGGAGGGACGAGCAGTACTTC.

The V and J genes are TRBV30 and TRBJ1-2; tentatively, D is TRBD1 (6 bases). Germline CDR1 is GTSNPN and CDR2 is SVGIG (reference sequence). This CDR3 is 15 amino acids long. Trimming shortened V by 0 bases and J by 4 bases, and 15 bases separated the two germline ends. The CDR3 sequence: CAWSVLGGRSYGYTF. The CDR3 nucleotides are TGTGCCTGGAGTGTCCTTGGGGGCCGGAGCTATGGCTACACCTTC.

The V and J genes are TRBV27 and TRBJ1-6; D is perhaps TRBD1 (6 bases). V was trimmed by 3 bases and J by 10 bases, leaving 10 bases between them. Germline V gives CDR1 MNHEY, CDR2 SMNVEV (reference sequence). This CDR3 is 13 amino acids long. DNA of the CDR3: TGTGCCAGCAGTTTGCCACAGGGCTCACCCCTCCACTTT. It yields the protein CASSLPQGSPLHF.

This chain links TRBV6-6 with TRBJ1-1, with D unresolved. Germline CDR1 is MNHNY and CDR2 is SVGAGI (reference sequence). This CDR3 is 11 amino acids long. Trimming cost V 6 bases and J 5 bases, with 7 bases left between them. For the CDR3, the DNA is TGTGCCAGCAGCGGGAGGACTGAAGCTTTCTTT. Its translation is CASSGRTEAFF.

The chain uses TRBV5-1 and TRBJ1-1, with D tentatively TRBD1 (6 bases). The V end was cut by 4 bases, the J end by 4 bases, with 17 bases between. Germline V gives CDR1 SGHRS, CDR2 YFSETQ. The CDR3 contains 15 residues. This CDR3 is CASSPRESRGTEAFF. The DNA of the CDR3 is TGCGCCAGCAGCCCCCGTGAGTCCAGGGGCACTGAAGCTTTCTTT.

CDR3 in DNA: TGTGCCAGCAGTCCCGGGAGCCGCAATCGTCCCCAGCATTTT. Translating it yields CASSPGSRNRPQHF. The V call is TRBV28, the J call TRBJ1-5; D is unclear. Germline V gene sequence: CDR1 MDHEN, CDR2 SYDVKM. CDR3 size: 14 residues. Trimming shortened V by 5 bases and J by 10 bases, and 18 bases separated the two germline ends.

This clone has only a few counts. V and J are TRBV5-1 and TRBJ2-7, with 10 bases lining up with TRBD2. The germline CDR1 and CDR2 sequences are SGHRS and YFSETQ. Trimming took 1 base from V and 7 from J; bases not matched to a gene: 20. The CDR3 has 19 amino acids. The CDR3 coding sequence is TGCGCCAGCAGCTTGAGGGCTAGCGGGAGAGCTCCCGTCTCAGTAGAGCAGTACTTC. Protein sequence: CASSLRASGRAPVSVEQYF.

V and J are TRBV7-3 and TRBJ1-2, with D possibly matching TRBD1 (6 bases). This CDR3 region has 14 residues. Germline-derived CDR1 and CDR2 are SGHTA and FQGTGA. V was cut by 5 bases and J by 0 bases, with 10 bases left in between. The CDR3 is CASSAQGSNYGYTF. CDR3 sequence (DNA): TGTGCCAGCAGCGCACAGGGATCTAACTATGGCTACACCTTC.

The gene calls are TRBV2 and TRBJ2-3; perhaps TRBD1 as D (5 bases). The germline V gene has CDR1 SNHLY and CDR2 FYNNEI. The CDR3 contains 17 residues. Trimming shortened V by 6 bases and J by 2 bases, and 21 bases separated the two germline ends. In DNA form, the CDR3 reads TGTGCCAGCAGACAGCTAGGGGCGTACCCTCTCACAGATACGCAGTATTTT. Translation: CASRQLGAYPLTDTQYF.

This sequence joins TRBV4-1 and TRBJ1-5, with D perhaps TRBD1 (5 bases). Looked up from germline, CDR1 is MGHRA and CDR2 is YSYEKL. The CDR3 covers 16 residues. V shed 1 base and J shed 0 bases, with 10 bases lying between them. The CDR3 DNA reads as TGCGCCAGCAGCCAAGGTAGCGGGACTAGCAATCAGCCCCAGCATTTT. Its translation: CASSQGSGTSNQPQHF.

This chain links TRBV14 with TRBJ2-3; 8 bases fit TRBD2. This CDR3 is built from 17 residues. The germline gives CDR1 SGHDN, CDR2 FVKESK. V lost 0 bases, J lost 5 bases, and 10 bases stayed unmatched. The CDR3 DNA follows: TGTGCCAGCAGCCAAGAGACGGGTCGCGGGAGGTTAGATACGCAGTATTTT. Translation gives CASSQETGRGRLDTQYF.

The V and J genes are TRBV7-2 and TRBJ2-5; TRBD1 might be the D (6 bases). V was cut by 6 bases and J by 10 bases, with 27 bases left in between. This CDR3 is built from 16 residues. Germline CDR1 is SGHTA and CDR2 is FQGNSA. CDR3 nucleotide sequence: TGTGCCAGCAGTGAGAGCCGGACTGGGCGGTTAGGGGGCCAGTACTTC. Protein product: CASSESRTGRLGGQYF.